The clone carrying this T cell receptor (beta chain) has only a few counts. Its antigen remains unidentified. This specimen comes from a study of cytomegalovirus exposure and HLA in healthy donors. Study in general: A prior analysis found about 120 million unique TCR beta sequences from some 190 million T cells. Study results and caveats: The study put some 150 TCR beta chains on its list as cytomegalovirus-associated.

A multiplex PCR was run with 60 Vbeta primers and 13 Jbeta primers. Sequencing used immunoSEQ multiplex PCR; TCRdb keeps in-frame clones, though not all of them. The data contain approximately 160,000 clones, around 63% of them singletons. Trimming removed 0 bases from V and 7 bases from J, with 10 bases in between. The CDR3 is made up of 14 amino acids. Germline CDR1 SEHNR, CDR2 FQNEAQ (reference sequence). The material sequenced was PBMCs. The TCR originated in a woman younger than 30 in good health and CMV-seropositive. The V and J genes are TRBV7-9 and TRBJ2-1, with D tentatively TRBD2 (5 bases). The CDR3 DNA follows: TGTGCCAGCAGCTTAGCGGGAGCGAGAAATGAGCAGTTCTTC. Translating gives CASSLAGARNEQFF.